The next 13 T cell receptor beta chains were all read from a single sample in a study of T cell responses to AZD1222 COVID-19 vaccine. Generated by immunoSEQ multiplex PCR, the TCRdb table keeps only in-frame clones and is missing some. The data contain more than 150,000 clones, about 90% of them singletons. The sample was peripheral blood, taken on day 0 of AZD1222 vaccination. These TCRs come from an adult in good health.

The chain is built from TRBV9 and TRBJ1-4; D might be TRBD1 (5 bases). Germline V gene sequence: CDR1 SGDLS, CDR2 YYNGEE. This CDR3 has 15 amino acids. Deletions cut 3 bases from V and 5 bases from J, with 14 bases between. CDR3 sequence: CASSAGLLRNEKLFF. CDR3 nucleotides: TGTGCCAGCAGCGCGGGACTGTTACGAAATGAAAAACTGTTTTTT. Supplemented by reference TRBV9 and TRBJ1-4, the full variable domain reads DSGVTQTPKHLITATGQRVTLRCSPRSGDLSVYWYQQSLDQGLQFLIQYYNGEERAKGNILERFSAQQFPDLHSELNLSSLELGDSALYFCASSAGLLRNEKLFFGSGTQLSVL.

CDR3 amino acids: CASSIDRGGGEAFF. CDR3 DNA: TGTGCCAGCAGTATCGACAGGGGTGGTGGTGAAGCTTTCTTT. The chain joins TRBV6-5 to TRBJ1-1, with 8 bases that match TRBD1. In germline, CDR1 is MNHEY, CDR2 SVGAGI. V trimming: 5 bases; J trimming: 7 bases; junction bases outside the gene matches: 9. This CDR3 comprises 14 residues.

There are a few counts of this clone. The V call is TRBV28, the J call TRBJ1-4; D call uncertain. CDR1 is MDHEN and CDR2 is SYDVKM in the germline V gene. This CDR3 comprises 14 residues. V shed 6 bases and J shed 6 bases, with 14 bases lying between them. CDR3 nucleotides: TGTGCCAGCAGACTCTCTACATCTGATGAAAAACTGTTTTTT. As protein: CASRLSTSDEKLFF.

The chain recombines TRBV6-5 with TRBJ2-3; possible D gene TRBD2, 5 bases. V was cut by 9 bases and J by 0 bases, with 10 bases left in between. The germline gives CDR1 MNHEY, CDR2 SVGAGI. The CDR3 totals 13 residues. The CDR3 region has the DNA TGTGCCAGTCTCGGCGGGAGCACAGATACGCAGTATTTT. It yields the protein CASLGGSTDTQYF.

As DNA, the CDR3 is TGTGCCAGCAGTTTGACCTCGGGAGGTCAGCCCCAGCATTTT. Encoded protein: CASSLTSGGQPQHF. The chain has TRBV28 and TRBJ1-5; no firm D call. Trimming left V 3 bases short and J 6 bases short, with 12 bases between. CDR3 length: 14 residues. Germline V CDR1 and CDR2: MDHEN, SYDVKM.

The rearrangement links TRBV3-1 (or the pseudogene TRBV3-2) to TRBJ2-1, with 13 bases lining up with TRBD2. CDR1 LGHDT and CDR2 YNNKEL come from the germline V gene (reference sequence). This CDR3 region has 14 residues. Unmatched junction bases numbered 4, after V lost 5 bases and J lost 9 bases. The CDR3 region has the DNA TGTGCCAGCAGCGCCAGACTAGCGGGAGGTGAGCAGTTCTTC. Protein: CASSARLAGGEQFF.

V is TRBV3-1 (or the pseudogene TRBV3-2) and J is TRBJ1-2, with 7 bases matching TRBD1. V was pared by 2 bases and J by 4 bases, with 7 bases of the junction left unmatched. The germline gives CDR1 LGHDT, CDR2 YNNKEL (reference sequence). The CDR3 length is 15 residues. The CDR3 sequence is CASSQLGGTVYGYTF. The CDR3 nucleotides read TGTGCCAGCAGCCAATTAGGGGGGACAGTCTATGGCTACACCTTC.

As for this clone: The identical CDR3 is also encoded by other nucleotide sequences in the sample. This chain connects TRBV9 to TRBJ2-3; D tentatively reads TRBD1 or TRBD2 (5 bases each). Germline CDR1 SGDLS, CDR2 YYNGEE. CDR3 length: 16 residues. V was cut by 0 bases and J by 1 base, with 12 bases left in between. CDR3 coding DNA: TGTGCCAGCAGCGTAGCTCCTACGGGGCGCACAGATACGCAGTATTTT. Protein: CASSVAPTGRTDTQYF.

V usage is TRBV10-3 and J usage is TRBJ2-7; D possibly corresponds to TRBD1 (6 bases). Trimming stripped 2 bases from V and 7 bases from J, with 21 bases between. From germline, CDR1 is ENHRY and CDR2 SYGVKD. The CDR3 sequence is 16 residues long. CDR3 sequence reads: CAISEGGAGAGLEQYF. The CDR3 DNA reads as TGTGCCATCAGTGAGGGTGGAGCAGGGGCCGGATTGGAGCAGTACTTC.

J is TRBJ1-6 and V is TRBV7-3; D is undetermined. Germline V CDR1 and CDR2: SGHTA, FQGTGA. V lost 1 base and J 7 bases, leaving 11 bases between the germline ends. The CDR3 runs 15 residues. The CDR3: CASSLNNFSNSPLHF. The CDR3 bases are TGTGCCAGCAGCTTAAATAACTTTTCGAATTCACCCCTCCACTTT. Combining the CDR3 with reference TRBV7-3 and TRBJ1-6 gives the whole variable domain GAGVSQTPSNKVTEKGKYVELRCDPISGHTALYWYRQSLGQGPEFLIYFQGTGAADDSGLPNDRFFAVRPEGSVSTLKIQRTERGDSAVYLCASSLNNFSNSPLHFGNGTRLTVT.

In this sample, this clone turned up a few times. Other nucleotide sequences from this sample produce the same CDR3. CDR3 DNA sequence: TGTGCCAGCAGCTTAGTGGGGGCGCGGGAGCAGTACTTC. It is translated as CASSLVGAREQYF. The V and J genes are TRBV7-9 and TRBJ2-7, with D possibly being TRBD1 (6 bases). V was clipped by 1 base and J by 7 bases, with 11 bases between them. Germline assignment: CDR1 SEHNR and CDR2 FQNEAQ (reference sequence). This CDR3 has 13 residues. Filled out from reference TRBV7-9 and TRBJ2-7, the complete variable domain reads DTGVSQNPRHKITKRGQNVTFRCDPISEHNRLYWYRQTLGQGPEFLTYFQNEAQLEKSRLLSDRFSAERPKGSFSTLEIQRTEQGDSAMYLCASSLVGAREQYFGPGTRLTVT.

V and J are TRBV10-2 and TRBJ2-7; D might be TRBD2 (7 bases). Germline values: CDR1 WSHSY, CDR2 SAAADI. This CDR3 is 12 amino acids long. The germline V and J ends were trimmed by 8 bases and 5 bases, with 13 bases remaining between them. This CDR3 is CASWGGMDEQYF. DNA for the CDR3: TGCGCCAGCTGGGGGGGCATGGACGAGCAGTACTTC.

A single count supports this clone. This sequence joins TRBV7-9 and TRBJ1-6; D is uncertain. V was trimmed by 5 bases and J by 10 bases, leaving 15 bases between them. The CDR3 extends over 14 amino acids. Germline assignment: CDR1 SEHNR and CDR2 FQNEAQ (reference sequence). Here the CDR3 DNA reads TGTGCCAGCAGCCCCCGGACGTTAGGATCACCCCTCCACTTT. The encoded protein is CASSPRTLGSPLHF.